The 23 T cell receptor beta chains below were found in one sample sequenced in a study of blood T cell repertoires in COVID-19. Method: immunoSEQ multiplex PCR; TCRdb's copy keeps in-frame clones and lacks some. Of about 290,000 clones in the sample, roughly 86% were seen once. Sequencing was done on a sample of peripheral blood. The receptors originated from a woman in her 30s with COVID-19, enrolled during active disease.

This clone was detected a few times. CDR3 sequence: CASSPDPGYYGYTF. CDR3 sequence (DNA): TGCGCCAGCAGCCCAGATCCGGGGTACTATGGCTACACCTTC. The rearrangement joins TRBV5-1 to TRBJ1-2, with D hard to call. Germline V gene data show CDR1 as SGHRS and CDR2 as YFSETQ. This CDR3 region has 14 residues. V gave up 4 bases and J gave up 3 bases, with 13 bases separating them.

This rearrangement joins TRBV5-6 to TRBJ2-7; 13 nucleotides align to TRBD2. The CDR3 is 17 residues long. V was pared by 0 bases and J by 0 bases, with 3 bases of the junction left unmatched. The germline V gene encodes CDR1 SGHDT and CDR2 YYEEEE. CDR3: CASSLAGLAGTSYEQYF. In DNA, the CDR3 is TGTGCCAGCAGCTTGGCGGGACTAGCGGGGACCTCCTACGAGCAGTACTTC.

This sequence joins TRBV4-1 and TRBJ2-6; maybe TRBD2 (6 bases). V gave up 1 base and J gave up 2 bases, with 12 bases separating them. The CDR3 is made up of 17 amino acids. Germline assignment: CDR1 MGHRA and CDR2 YSYEKL. The CDR3 region is CASSQVGRGAGANVLTF. Written as DNA, the CDR3 is TGCGCCAGCAGCCAAGTGGGGCGGGGAGCTGGGGCCAACGTCCTGACTTTC.

The chain joins TRBV29-1 to TRBJ2-5, with TRBD2 matching 8 bases. This CDR3 region has 12 residues. With V trimmed by 5 bases and J by 2 bases, 1 base remained unmatched. Germline CDR1 and CDR2: SQVTM and ANQGSEA. The CDR3 DNA reads TGCAGCGTTAGACTAGCGCAAGAGACCCAGTACTTC. Protein sequence: CSVRLAQETQYF.

The chain uses TRBV10-3 and TRBJ2-5; D is uncertain. Germline lookup yields CDR1 ENHRY and CDR2 SYGVKD. The germline V and J ends were trimmed by 11 bases and 7 bases, with 8 bases remaining between them. This CDR3 contains 9 residues. Written as DNA, the CDR3 is TGTGCCTCTGTTTGGACCCAGTACTTC. Its translation is CASVWTQYF.

For the CDR3, the DNA is TGTGCCAGCAGTTCGCGAAGACAGGGATTCGGAGGTAGGAATGAGCAGTTCTTC. Its protein product is CASSSRRQGFGGRNEQFF. The chain employs TRBV6-2 or TRBV6-3 and TRBJ2-1, with 7 positions matching TRBD1. The CDR3 contains 18 residues. CDR1 is MNHEY, CDR2 SVGEGT, per germline. Unmatched junction bases numbered 19, after V lost 4 bases and J lost 7 bases.

The gene calls are TRBV18 and TRBJ1-2; TRBD1 agrees at 8 bases. The trim removed 4 bases at V and 5 bases at J, leaving 18 bases unmatched. Germline CDR1 reads KGHSH; CDR2 reads LQKENI. This CDR3 region has 18 residues. CDR3 DNA: TGTGCCAGCTCACAACAAAGACCCGGGACAGGTGGTCAATATGGCTACACCTTC. It is translated as CASSQQRPGTGGQYGYTF.

This sequence joins TRBV7-2 and TRBJ2-7; 7 nucleotides agree with TRBD2. This CDR3 is built from 15 residues. The germline gives CDR1 SGHTA, CDR2 FQGNSA. With 5 bases clipped from V and 3 bases from J, the junction kept 10 bases outside the gene matches. The CDR3 DNA reads TGTGCCAGCAGCCTCGGGGCTAGCGGTTACTACGAGCAGTACTTC. This sequence encodes CASSLGASGYYEQYF.

The rearrangement links TRBV27 to TRBJ2-4, with 13 bases fitting TRBD2. J was trimmed by 8 bases and V by 1 base; bases with no gene match: 5. This CDR3 has 16 residues. The germline V gene encodes CDR1 MNHEY and CDR2 SMNVEV (reference sequence). CDR3: CASSLLTSGGFHIQYF. The CDR3 nucleotides are TGTGCCAGCAGTTTATTGACTAGCGGGGGGTTTCACATTCAGTACTTC.

This clone appeared once. The rearrangement links TRBV24-1 to TRBJ2-1; the D gene is possibly TRBD1 (6 bases). V lost 4 bases to trimming and J lost 10 bases, with 22 bases between them. This CDR3 region has 16 residues. Germline V gene data show CDR1 as KGHDR and CDR2 as SFDVKD. The chain's CDR3 is CATSDREQGILGEQFF. The CDR3 DNA reads TGTGCCACCAGTGACCGGGAACAGGGAATCCTCGGGGAGCAGTTCTTC.

This chain joins TRBV14 and TRBJ2-5; 7 bases align to TRBD1. This CDR3 spans 16 amino acids. Germline V gene data show CDR1 as SGHDN and CDR2 as FVKESK. V lost 2 bases to trimming and J lost 2 bases; unmatched junction nucleotides: 8. This CDR3 reads CASSQTPWDRQETQYF. Here the CDR3 DNA reads TGTGCCAGCAGCCAAACTCCATGGGACAGACAAGAGACCCAGTACTTC.

The chain uses TRBV4-2 and TRBJ2-5, with D possibly TRBD2 on 6 matching bases. This CDR3 spans 16 amino acids. CDR1 is LGHNA, CDR2 YNFKEQ, per germline. Deletions cut 0 bases from V and 0 bases from J, with 11 bases between. The CDR3 DNA reads as TGTGCCAGCAGCCAAGAAGGGACTTCGTACCAAGAGACCCAGTACTTC. Translating it yields CASSQEGTSYQETQYF.

The gene calls are TRBV4-1 and TRBJ2-2, with 9 bases aligning to TRBD1. Germline lookup yields CDR1 MGHRA and CDR2 YSYEKL. The CDR3 consists of 15 residues. V was clipped by 5 bases and J by 3 bases; unmatched bases: 4. The CDR3 region is CASSTRTGDTGELFF. The DNA of the CDR3 is TGCGCCAGCAGCACCCGGACAGGGGACACCGGGGAGCTGTTTTTT.

The CDR3 bases are TGTGCCAGCAGCCCGAGCTTCCCCTATGGCTACACCTTC. Translating gives CASSPSFPYGYTF. The V and J genes are TRBV5-8 and TRBJ1-2; D gene unclear. The CDR3 extends over 13 amino acids. CDR1 is SGHTS, CDR2 YDEGEE, per germline. The germline V and J ends were trimmed by 4 bases and 4 bases, with 11 bases remaining between them.

V is TRBV6-1 and J is TRBJ1-2; maybe TRBD1 (6 bases). The CDR3 sequence is 14 residues long. The V end lost 2 bases, the J end lost 4 bases, and 11 bases lay between the germline ends. Germline V CDR1 and CDR2: MNHNS, SASEGT. CDR3 DNA: TGTGCCAGCAGTGAATGGGTCAGGGGCTATGGCTACACCTTC. Protein product: CASSEWVRGYGYTF.

This chain connects TRBV2 to TRBJ1-2; D not certain. From germline, CDR1 is SNHLY and CDR2 FYNNEI. The ends were cut back, 6 bases at V and 5 bases at J, with 13 bases in the middle. The CDR3 sequence is 13 residues long. The CDR3 bases are TGTGCCAGCAGAGCTGAGTCTCGATATGGCTACACCTTC. Protein sequence: CASRAESRYGYTF.

The rearrangement links TRBV6-5 to TRBJ1-1; tentative D call: TRBD1 (5 bases). Germline CDR1 and CDR2: MNHEY and SVGAGI. Deletions cut 0 bases from V and 5 bases from J, with 13 bases between. The CDR3 length is 15 residues. The CDR3, as DNA: TGTGCCAGCAGTTACTCGGGGAGGGGTAGTACTGAAGCTTTCTTT. Translated: CASSYSGRGSTEAFF.

The gene calls are TRBV9 and TRBJ1-3, with TRBD1 matching 7 bases. Germline assignment: CDR1 SGDLS and CDR2 YYNGEE. This CDR3 comprises 15 residues. The V gene end was trimmed by 0 bases and the J gene end by 9 bases; junction bases not matched to a gene: 9. CDR3 coding DNA: TGTGCCAGCAGCGTAGCAGGGGACAGAGCGGGCACCATATATTTT. Its protein product is CASSVAGDRAGTIYF.

The chain carries TRBV7-8 and TRBJ2-7; TRBD2 matches at 12 bases. With 1 base clipped from V and 3 bases from J, the junction kept 4 bases outside the gene matches. Germline V gives CDR1 SGHVS, CDR2 FQNEAQ. The CDR3 has 16 amino acids. The DNA for the CDR3 is TGTGCCAGCAGCTTAGGGACTAGCGGGGCTTTCTACGAGCAGTACTTC. Protein: CASSLGTSGAFYEQYF. Combining the CDR3 with reference TRBV7-8 and TRBJ2-7 gives the whole variable domain GAGVSQSPRYKVAKRGQDVALRCDPISGHVSLFWYQQALGQGPEFLTYFQNEAQLDKSGLPSDRFFAERPEGSVSTLKIQRTQQEDSAVYLCASSLGTSGAFYEQYFGPGTRLTVT.

The chain couples TRBV11-2 to TRBJ2-3; 7 bases align to TRBD1. Losses at the gene ends were 0 bases for V and 2 bases for J; bases not matched to a gene: 5. Germline CDR1 reads SGHAT; CDR2 reads FQNNGV. The length of the CDR3 is 16 residues. The CDR3 region has the DNA TGTGCCAGCAGCTTAGATCCCGACAGGGACACAGATACGCAGTATTTT. This encodes CASSLDPDRDTDTQYF.

The V call is TRBV19, the J call TRBJ2-7; possible D gene TRBD1, 5 bases. The CDR3 runs to 14 residues. The V end lost 3 bases, the J end lost 1 base, and 10 bases lay between the germline ends. Germline CDR1 reads LNHDA; CDR2 reads SQIVND (reference sequence). CDR3 coding DNA: TGTGCCAGTAGTATGGCAGGGCGTTCCTACGAGCAGTACTTC. Its protein is CASSMAGRSYEQYF.

This clone appeared a few times. The chain recombines TRBV6-1 with TRBJ1-1; D unclear. CDR1 and CDR2 from the germline V gene are MNHNS and SASEGT. V was cut by 2 bases and J by 5 bases, with 12 bases left in between. CDR3 length equals 14 residues. CDR3 nucleotides: TGTGCCAGCAGTGAATACAGTGTTAAAACTGAAGCTTTCTTT. Protein: CASSEYSVKTEAFF.

This chain connects TRBV27 to TRBJ2-3, with 12 bases that match TRBD2. This CDR3 has 15 residues. Germline V CDR1 and CDR2: MNHEY, SMNVEV (reference sequence). V was pared by 5 bases and J by 6 bases, with 6 bases of the junction left unmatched. The CDR3 DNA sequence: TGTGCCAGCAGTATACTAGCGGGGGGAGGCGATACGCAGTATTTT. This codes for CASSILAGGGDTQYF.